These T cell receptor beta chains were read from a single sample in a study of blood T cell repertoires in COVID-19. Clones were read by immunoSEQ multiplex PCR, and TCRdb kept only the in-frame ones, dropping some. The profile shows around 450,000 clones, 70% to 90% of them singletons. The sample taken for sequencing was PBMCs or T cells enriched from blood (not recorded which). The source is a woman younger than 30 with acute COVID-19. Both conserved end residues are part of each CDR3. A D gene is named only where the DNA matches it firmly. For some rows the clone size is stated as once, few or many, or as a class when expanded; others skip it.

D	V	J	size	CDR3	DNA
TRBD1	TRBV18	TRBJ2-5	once	CASSPGQGAYVTQYF	TGTGCCAGCTCACCTGGACAGGGGGCGTATGTGACCCAGTACTTC
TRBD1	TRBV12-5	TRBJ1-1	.	CASGLALDRGLTEAFF	TGTGCTAGTGGTTTGGCCTTGGACAGGGGGCTCACTGAAGCTTTCTTT
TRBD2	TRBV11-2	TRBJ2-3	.	CASRGGGTDTQYF	TGTGCCAGCCGGGGGGGTGGCACAGATACGCAGTATTTT
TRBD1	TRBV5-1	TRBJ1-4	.	CASSLATGASWSNEKLFF	TGCGCCAGCAGCTTGGCGACAGGGGCATCGTGGTCTAATGAAAAACTGTTTTTT
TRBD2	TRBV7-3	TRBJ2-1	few	CATAGTTLGEQFF	TGTGCCACAGCCGGGACTACTCTGGGTGAGCAGTTCTTC
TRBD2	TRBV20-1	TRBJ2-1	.	CSAPTGGEQFF	TGCAGTGCACCGACGGGAGGGGAGCAGTTCTTC
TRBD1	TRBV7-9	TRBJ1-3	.	CASSGTGVGGNTIYF	TGTGCCAGCAGCGGGACAGGGGTGGGAGGAAACACCATATATTTT
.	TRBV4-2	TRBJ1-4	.	CASSQDMVATNEKLFF	TGTGCCAGCAGCCAAGATATGGTAGCAACTAATGAAAAACTGTTTTTT
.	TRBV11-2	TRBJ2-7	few	CASSSSLGQYF	TGTGCCAGCAGCTCGTCCCTAGGGCAGTACTTC
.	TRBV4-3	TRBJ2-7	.	CASSQDRETELYEQYF	TGCGCCAGCAGCCAAGATCGAGAGACAGAACTCTACGAGCAGTACTTC
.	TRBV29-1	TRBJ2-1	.	CSVAQGGFANEQFF	TGCAGCGTTGCCCAGGGGGGATTTGCTAATGAGCAGTTCTTC
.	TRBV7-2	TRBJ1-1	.	CASSLGWANTEAFF	TGTGCCAGCAGCTTAGGGTGGGCGAACACTGAAGCTTTCTTT
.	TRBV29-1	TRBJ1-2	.	CSVTLRENYGYTF	TGCAGCGTTACTTTGCGGGAGAACTATGGCTACACCTTC
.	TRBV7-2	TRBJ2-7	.	CASSLVGLSYEQYF	TGTGCCAGCAGCTTAGTCGGTCTTAGCTACGAGCAGTACTTC
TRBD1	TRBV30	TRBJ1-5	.	CAWSLQGDQPQHF	TGTGCCTGGAGCTTACAGGGGGATCAGCCCCAGCATTTT
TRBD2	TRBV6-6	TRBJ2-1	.	CASKPTSGSIHEQFF	TGTGCCAGCAAGCCGACTAGCGGGAGTATCCATGAGCAGTTCTTC
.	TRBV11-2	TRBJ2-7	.	CASSTDPISYEQYF	TGTGCCAGCAGCACAGACCCGATCTCCTACGAGCAGTACTTC
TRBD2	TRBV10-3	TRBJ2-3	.	CALGASGSSTDTQYF	TGTGCTCTTGGGGCTAGCGGCTCTAGCACAGATACGCAGTATTTT
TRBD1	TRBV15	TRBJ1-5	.	CATSTDRGNQPQHF	TGTGCCACCAGCACTGACAGGGGCAATCAGCCCCAGCATTTT
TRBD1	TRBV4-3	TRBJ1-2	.	CASSQALGDRLYGYTF	TGCGCCAGCAGCCAAGCCTTGGGGGACAGACTCTATGGCTACACCTTC
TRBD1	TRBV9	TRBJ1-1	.	CASSSRTGLNTEAFF	TGTGCCAGCAGCTCCCGGACAGGGTTGAACACTGAAGCTTTCTTT
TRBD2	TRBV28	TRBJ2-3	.	CASSPNSGSLSDTQYF	TGTGCCAGCAGTCCTAATAGCGGGAGTTTGTCAGATACGCAGTATTTT
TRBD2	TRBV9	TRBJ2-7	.	CASSVAASGGIYEQYF	TGTGCCAGCAGCGTAGCGGCTAGCGGGGGGATCTACGAGCAGTACTTC
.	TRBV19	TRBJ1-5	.	CASSIWRVNQPQHF	TGTGCCAGTAGTATCTGGAGGGTGAATCAGCCCCAGCATTTT
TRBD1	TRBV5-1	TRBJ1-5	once	CASSPQGAGQPQHF	TGCGCCAGCAGCCCACAGGGGGCCGGCCAGCCCCAGCATTTT
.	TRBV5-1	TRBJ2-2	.	CASSLGGVEAGELFF	TGCGCCAGCAGCTTGGGCGGGGTTGAGGCCGGGGAGCTGTTTTTT
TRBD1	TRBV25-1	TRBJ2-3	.	CASRRQGHGTDTQYF	TGTGCCAGCCGAAGACAGGGACATGGCACAGATACGCAGTATTTT
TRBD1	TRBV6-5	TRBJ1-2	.	CASSPTGAHGYTF	TGTGCCAGCAGCCCGACAGGGGCCCATGGCTACACCTTC
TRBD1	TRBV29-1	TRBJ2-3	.	CSARTGFTDTQYF	TGCAGCGCCAGGACAGGTTTCACAGATACGCAGTATTTT
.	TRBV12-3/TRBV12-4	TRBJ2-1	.	CASSLNRESQFF	TGTGCCAGCAGTCTTAACCGGGAAAGTCAATTCTTC
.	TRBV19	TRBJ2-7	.	CASSIGGIGYEQYF	TGTGCCAGTAGTATAGGCGGGATCGGCTACGAGCAGTACTTC
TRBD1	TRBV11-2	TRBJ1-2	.	CASSGGQGWGYTF	TGTGCCAGCAGCGGGGGACAGGGTTGGGGCTACACCTTC
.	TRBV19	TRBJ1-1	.	CASTTPRYEAFF	TGTGCCAGTACCACCCCTAGGTATGAAGCTTTCTTT
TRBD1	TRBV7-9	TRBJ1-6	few	CASSPGQGVNSPLHF	TGTGCCAGCAGCCCCGGACAGGGGGTAAATTCACCCCTCCACTTT
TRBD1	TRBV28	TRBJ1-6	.	CASSSGTGSLPLHF	TGTGCCAGCAGTTCCGGGACAGGGAGTTTACCCCTCCACTTT
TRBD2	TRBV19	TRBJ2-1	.	CASSATSLGEQFF	TGTGCCAGTAGTGCGACTAGCTTGGGTGAGCAGTTCTTC
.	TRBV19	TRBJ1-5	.	CASSIGVRSTSSNQPQHF	TGTGCCAGTAGTATAGGGGTAAGGAGCACTTCTAGCAATCAGCCCCAGCATTTT
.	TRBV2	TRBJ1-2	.	CASTLRASVWGYTF	TGTGCCAGCACGTTGAGGGCATCAGTCTGGGGCTACACCTTC
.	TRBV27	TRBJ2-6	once	CASSLIGKTLSPGANVLTF	TGTGCCAGCAGTTTAATCGGAAAGACACTCTCTCCTGGGGCCAACGTCCTGACTTTC
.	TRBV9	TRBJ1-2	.	CASSAALDGGYTF	TGTGCCAGCAGCGCCGCTTTAGACGGGGGCTACACCTTC
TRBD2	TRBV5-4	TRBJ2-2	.	CASSDPRSGRTGELFF	TGTGCCAGCAGCGACCCTAGAAGCGGGAGGACCGGGGAGCTGTTTTTT
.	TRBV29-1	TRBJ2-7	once	CSVVRGNTYEQYF	TGCAGCGTCGTCAGGGGAAATACCTACGAGCAGTACTTC
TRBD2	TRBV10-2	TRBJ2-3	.	CASSDFERDSTDTQYF	TGCGCCAGCAGTGATTTCGAGCGGGATAGCACAGATACGCAGTATTTT
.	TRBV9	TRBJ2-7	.	CASGRDGYEQYF	TGTGCCAGCGGGCGGGACGGCTACGAGCAGTACTTC
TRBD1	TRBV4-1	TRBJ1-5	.	CASSPIDRGRQPQHF	TGCGCCAGCAGCCCGATCGACAGGGGGCGACAGCCCCAGCATTTT
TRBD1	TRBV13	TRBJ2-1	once	CASSSYRTGINNEQFF	TGTGCCAGCAGCTCCTATAGGACAGGGATCAACAATGAGCAGTTCTTC
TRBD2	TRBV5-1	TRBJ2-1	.	CASSLLAGGSYNEQFF	TGCGCCAGCAGCTTGCTAGCGGGAGGTTCCTACAATGAGCAGTTCTTC
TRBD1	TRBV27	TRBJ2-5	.	CASRQGAGTQYF	TGTGCCAGCAGGCAGGGGGCCGGGACCCAGTACTTC
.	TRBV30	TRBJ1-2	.	CAWSSRGVSSYTF	TGTGCCTGGAGTTCTCGAGGAGTCAGCTCCTACACCTTC
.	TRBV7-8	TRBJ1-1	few	CASSFPVEAFF	TGTGCCAGCAGCTTTCCGGTTGAAGCTTTCTTT
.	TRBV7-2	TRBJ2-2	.	CASSSGSMNTGELFF	TGTGCCAGCAGCTCGGGGAGCATGAACACCGGGGAGCTGTTTTTT
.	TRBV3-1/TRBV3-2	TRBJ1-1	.	CASSQDGRGVVNTEAFF	TGTGCCAGCAGCCAAGATGGGAGGGGAGTAGTGAACACTGAAGCTTTCTTT
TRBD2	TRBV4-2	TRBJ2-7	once	CASSPTPSGSTHEQYF	TGTGCCAGCAGCCCCACCCCTAGCGGAAGTACCCACGAGCAGTACTTC
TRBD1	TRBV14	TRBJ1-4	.	CASSLGQVAPEMGLFF	TGTGCCAGCAGCCTAGGACAGGTAGCACCGGAAATGGGACTGTTTTTT
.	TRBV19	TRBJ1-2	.	CASSGDSSIYGYTF	TGTGCCAGTAGTGGCGACAGCTCAATCTATGGCTACACCTTC